Below are 8 T cell receptor beta chains sequenced from a single sample in a study of OX40 agonist ivuxolimab in advanced cancers. The library relied on the immunoSEQ multiplex PCR assay. TCRdb re-hosts the immuneACCESS table, in-frame sequences only. Its copies lack some clones; in the studies checked, an unresolved V gene accounts for under half of them, and the cause for the rest is not known. Present in this sample are approximately 91,000 clones, around 85% of which were seen just once. 2% of the sample comes from the top ten. The input for sequencing was CD4+ or CD8+ T cells sorted from blood, taken in a trial of the OX40 agonist ivuxolimab. These TCRs come from an adult with an advanced solid tumor such as melanoma, head and neck, liver or kidney cancer.

The chain combines TRBV6-5 with TRBJ2-1; 8 bases match TRBD2. This CDR3 contains 15 residues. Germline V lookup: CDR1 MNHEY, CDR2 SVGAGI. Losses at the gene ends were 7 bases for V and 3 bases for J; bases not matched to a gene: 8. Here the CDR3 reads CASIPSGGRYNEQFF. As DNA, the CDR3 is TGTGCCAGCATTCCCTCGGGGGGGCGCTACAATGAGCAGTTCTTC.

The gene calls are TRBV7-6 and TRBJ1-4; D call uncertain. V lost 3 bases to trimming and J lost 4 bases, with 9 bases between them. This CDR3 region has 14 residues. Germline CDR1 SGHVS, CDR2 FNYEAQ. The CDR3 DNA reads TGTGCCAGCAGCTTCGGACCACTTAATGAAAAACTGTTTTTT. Its translation: CASSFGPLNEKLFF.

The V gene is TRBV28, the J gene TRBJ1-2, with TRBD1 identical over 7 bases. The length of the CDR3 is 13 residues. Germline CDR1 is MDHEN and CDR2 is SYDVKM. V shed 6 bases and J 5 bases; nucleotides not matched to a gene: 6. CDR3: CASSPQGWYGYTF. The CDR3 DNA reads as TGTGCCAGCAGCCCACAGGGGTGGTATGGCTACACCTTC.

The chain has TRBV7-9 and TRBJ2-7; 12 bases fit TRBD1. Trimming cost V 5 bases and J 4 bases; bases outside gene matches: 9. CDR1 is SEHNR and CDR2 is FQNEAQ in the germline V gene (reference sequence). CDR3 length: 16 residues. The CDR3 region has the DNA TGTGCCAGCAGCCGGCGGGACAGGGGGCTTATATACGAGCAGTACTTC. This codes for CASSRRDRGLIYEQYF.

This clone is a singleton in its sample. The CDR3: CASSPQTGYSNQPQHF. The CDR3, as DNA: TGTGCCAGCTCACCACAGACAGGGTATAGCAATCAGCCCCAGCATTTT. The V call is TRBV18, the J call TRBJ1-5; 7 bases match TRBD1. Germline lookup yields CDR1 KGHSH and CDR2 LQKENI. V trimming: 1 base; J trimming: 0 bases; junction bases outside the gene matches: 3. The CDR3 consists of 16 residues.

In its sample, this clone was seen once. This chain uses TRBV6-5 with TRBJ1-2, with unresolved D. V was trimmed by 6 bases and J by 4 bases, leaving 9 bases between them. The CDR3 consists of 12 residues. Germline V lookup: CDR1 MNHEY, CDR2 SVGAGI. The CDR3 spells CASSPGPYGYTF. The CDR3 DNA reads TGTGCCAGCAGCCCCGGCCCCTATGGCTACACCTTC.

This chain uses TRBV9 with TRBJ2-1; 8 bases are shared with TRBD2. There are 15 residues in the CDR3. CDR1 and CDR2 (germline): SGDLS, YYNGEE. V lost 4 bases and J lost 4; bases outside the gene matches: 7. CDR3 nucleotides: TGTGCCAGCAGCACGCGGGGGGATTCTTACAATGAGCAGTTCTTC. This codes for CASSTRGDSYNEQFF.

The genes are TRBV5-1 and TRBJ1-2; 7 bases agree with TRBD1. J was trimmed by 4 bases and V by 0 bases; bases with no gene match: 9. CDR1 and CDR2 from the germline V gene are SGHRS and YFSETQ. This CDR3 is 16 amino acids long. The CDR3 nucleotides read TGCGCCAGCAGCTTGGACGAGGACAGGTCTGTCTATGGCTACACCTTC. This encodes CASSLDEDRSVYGYTF.